Shown below are 11 T cell receptor beta chains from a single sample sequenced in a study of identical twins. TCRdb reprocessed the 5' RACE reads with MiXCR, giving one entry per CDR3 protein. The sample gives some 600,000 distinct CDR3 sequences, roughly 7.1% of which show up once; 1.6% is in the top ten. These data also featured in a second study, about yellow fever vaccine responses in identical twins.

Sequencing was performed on PBMCs. Every receptor here comes from a woman in her late teens or twenties in good health.

The chain links TRBV6-1 to TRBJ1-6; D gene uncertain. Trimming removed 10 bases at V and 11 bases at J, with 18 bases between. Germline CDR1 MNHNS, CDR2 SASEGT. This CDR3 has 13 amino acids. The CDR3 loop is CATERGERTPLHF. In DNA, the CDR3 is TGTGCCACCGAACGGGGAGAAAGGACACCCCTCCACTTT.

This clonotype was seen at least ten times. The chain joins TRBV18 to TRBJ2-1; 8 nucleotides match TRBD1. Germline assignment: CDR1 KGHSH and CDR2 LQKENI. The CDR3 sequence is 16 residues long. V was clipped by 1 base and J by 2 bases; unmatched bases: 4. The CDR3 sequence: CASSPRPDRAYNEQFF. The CDR3 DNA reads TGTGCCAGCTCACCACGCCCGGACAGGGCCTACAATGAGCAGTTCTTC.

This clonotype was recorded at least ten times. V is TRBV2 and J is TRBJ2-1; D unclear. CDR1 and CDR2 (germline): SNHLY, FYNNEI. The CDR3 runs to 16 residues. Between the trimmed V and J ends, which lost 2 bases and 3 bases, there was a span of 14 bases. CDR3 sequence reads: CASSERMTAVYNEQFF. CDR3 nucleotides: TGTGCCAGCAGTGAAAGGATGACGGCAGTCTACAATGAGCAGTTCTTC.

This clonotype was seen many times. The genes are TRBV11-2 and TRBJ2-3; no definite D call. Germline CDR1 is SGHAT and CDR2 is FQNNGV. This CDR3 contains 21 residues. V was pared by 0 bases and J by 0 bases, with 25 bases between. In nucleotides, the CDR3 is TGTGCCAGCAGCTTAGATTGGGCGATGGCAGGCACCATACTAAGCACAGATACGCAGTATTTT. It encodes CASSLDWAMAGTILSTDTQYF.

This sequence joins TRBV7-9 and TRBJ2-3; 15 bases map to TRBD2. Germline V CDR1 and CDR2: SEHNR, FQNEAQ (reference sequence). CDR3 length: 16 amino acids. Trimming at V came to 3 bases and at J to 6 bases, leaving 4 bases not matched to a gene. The CDR3, as DNA: TGTGCCAGCAGCTTGGGACTAGCGGGAGGTTACGATACGCAGTATTTT. Amino acid sequence: CASSLGLAGGYDTQYF.

This clonotype has a count of ten or more. The junction departs from the called germline gene at one end, perhaps through a read error. V usage is TRBV18 and J usage is TRBJ2-3; the D is unclear. Germline CDR1 reads KGHSH; CDR2 reads LQKENI. CDR3 length: 14 amino acids. Here the CDR3 reads CASSPPSSTDTQYF. The CDR3 nucleotides read TGCGCCAGCAGCCCCCCCTCGAGCACAGATACGCAGTATTTT.

V gene TRBV20-1 combines with J gene TRBJ2-3, with 8 bases matching TRBD2. Per germline, CDR1 DFQATT and CDR2 SNEGSKA (reference sequence). Trimming at V came to 0 bases and at J to 5 bases, leaving 19 bases not matched to a gene. This CDR3 comprises 19 residues. The CDR3: CSARDWGSGRSSWVDTQYF. The CDR3 DNA is TGCAGTGCTAGAGATTGGGGCAGCGGGAGATCGTCTTGGGTAGATACGCAGTATTTT.

This clonotype was recorded many times. The chain carries TRBV3-1 and TRBJ1-6; D not certain. The V end lost 0 bases, the J end lost 0 bases, and 12 bases lay between the germline ends. Germline V CDR1 and CDR2: LGHDT, YNNKEL (reference sequence). The CDR3 is made up of 18 amino acids. The DNA for the CDR3 is TGTGCCAGCAGCCAAGATAGCCAGGTCAGCTCCTATAATTCACCCCTCCACTTT. Encoded protein: CASSQDSQVSSYNSPLHF. Supplemented by reference TRBV3-1 and TRBJ1-6, the full variable domain reads DTAVSQTPKYLVTQMGNDKSIKCEQNLGHDTMYWYKQDSKKFLKIMFSYNNKELIINETVPNRFSPKSPDKAHLNLHINSLELGDSAVYFCASSQDSQVSSYNSPLHFGNGTRLTVT.

The sample holds a few counts of this clonotype. The V and J genes are TRBV29-1 and TRBJ1-4; D is unclear. Germline values: CDR1 SQVTM, CDR2 ANQGSEA. V shed 0 bases and J shed 10 bases, with 9 bases lying between them. CDR3 length equals 12 residues. The CDR3 protein is CSVEDLSGKLFF. The CDR3 DNA is TGCAGCGTTGAAGATCTCAGCGGAAAACTGTTTTTT.

About this clonotype: A much larger clone lies a single base off, so this may be a read error. CDR3 residues: CASSLDQGQLDKNIQYF. The CDR3 region has the DNA TGCGCCAGCAGCTTGGACCAGGGACAGCTAGACAAAAACATTCAGTACTTC. V is TRBV5-1 and J is TRBJ2-4; 7 nucleotides line up with TRBD1. V gave up 0 bases and J gave up 3 bases; unmatched junction bases: 9. CDR3 length: 17 amino acids. Germline values: CDR1 SGHRS, CDR2 YFSETQ.

This clonotype came up a few times. The chain is built from TRBV6-2 or TRBV6-3 and TRBJ2-7; D is undetermined. From germline, CDR1 is MNHEY and CDR2 SVGEGT. CDR3 length: 11 amino acids. V dropped 2 bases and J dropped 7 bases, with 6 bases sitting between them. The CDR3 DNA reads as TGTGCCAGCAGTTACCAGATGGAGCAGTACTTC. The encoded protein is CASSYQMEQYF.